This TCR beta chain was identified in a study of OX40 agonist ivuxolimab in advanced cancers. Notes on the research overall: The costimulatory receptor OX40 (CD134) was targeted by ivuxolimab, a fully human IgG2 agonistic monoclonal antibody. Intravenous ivuxolimab was administered to patients every 2 weeks at six dose levels: 0.01, 0.1, 0.3, 1.5, 3 and 10 mg/kg. Of the approximately 54 patients in dose escalation, about 20 had hepatocellular carcinoma, about 15 had melanoma, 9 had renal cell carcinoma and 9 had head and neck cancer. In the dose-escalation cohort, roughly 82% of patients were male, and the mean age was around 60 years with a range of roughly 20 to 80. Prior anti-PD-1, anti-PD-L1 or anti-CTLA-4 therapy was permitted, and checkpoint inhibitors had been received by less than 45% of dose-escalation patients. Partial responses occurred in three dose-escalation patients: two with cutaneous melanoma and one with hepatocellular carcinoma. The point of sequencing TCRbeta in the periphery was to test whether ivuxolimab changed TCR sequence diversity and drove clonal T-cell expansion. The monotherapy dose-escalation portion (N ≈ 52 patients) of the phase I ivuxolimab trial is reported in the paper. Paper-wide results and their limitations: The antigen specificity of the clonally expanded peripheral T cells was not determined. Partial responders in the 0.1-3.0 mg/kg groups had among the lowest normalized peripheral clonal expansion, especially among CD8+ T cells. Low levels of normalized T-cell clonal expansion were also seen in some nonresponding patients. After ivuxolimab, expanded clones were on average more numerous among CD8+ T cells than among CD4+ T cells. Clonal expansion of both CD4+ and CD8+ blood T cells was observed from baseline to week 6 at doses 0.1 to 3.0 mg/kg.

Genomic DNA was extracted from sorted cells for sequencing of the TCRbeta CDR3 region. The immunoSEQ Assay was used for sequencing of TCRbeta CDR3 regions. This immuneACCESS table, as held by TCRdb, lists in-frame sequences with V and J called but not all clones. Of the missing ones, under half trace to an unresolved V gene in checked studies; the others have no known cause. This sample lists 45,000 to 55,000 clones; approximately 81% were detected once. 9% to 10% of the sample lies in the top ten. Patients with a history of autoimmune disease or receiving systemic immunosuppression were excluded from the trial. Peripheral blood for TCR sequencing was collected from all dose cohorts at baseline, on cycle 4 day 1, and on cycle 7 day 1. The samples were taken from a phase I, first-in-human, multicenter, open-label dose-escalation trial of ivuxolimab. Adults with locally advanced or metastatic melanoma, renal cell carcinoma, hepatocellular carcinoma or head and neck squamous cell carcinoma were enrolled in the trial. Before TCR sequencing, CD4+ T cells and CD8+ T cells were sorted from peripheral blood as separate populations.

The germline V gene encodes CDR1 KGHSH and CDR2 LQKENI. Trimming takes 0 bases off V and 4 bases off J; junction bases not matched to a gene: 3. Reading from cysteine to phenylalanine, the CDR3 counts 15 amino acids. Just CDR3 DNA is preserved here, 45 bases in frame from base 1. Remarks on this clone: Its cognate antigen has yet to be identified. The sample holds no much larger clone one base away, and base qualities are not on file.

The source is an adult with an advanced solid tumor such as melanoma, head and neck, liver or kidney cancer. The sequencing here drew on CD4+ or CD8+ T cells sorted from blood, taken in a trial of the OX40 agonist ivuxolimab. Recombination linked TRBV18 to TRBJ2-7; TRBD1 lines up with 10 middle nucleotides. The CDR3 has the sequence CASSPPTGGGYEQYF. In nucleotides, the sequence is TGTGCCAGCTCACCACCGACAGGGGGCGGGTACGAGCAGTACTTC.